This T cell receptor (beta chain) was observed in a study of blood T cell repertoires in COVID-19. Method: immunoSEQ multiplex PCR; TCRdb's copy keeps in-frame clones and lacks some. The sample contains under 150,000 clones, about 81% of which appear only once. What was sequenced was peripheral blood. This receptor was identified in a woman aged 80 or over with acute or convalescent COVID-19.

CDR3 protein: CASSYSGQQNEKLFF. CDR3 DNA sequence: TGTGCCAGCAGTTACTCGGGACAGCAGAATGAAAAACTGTTTTTT. The J gene is TRBJ1-4, the V gene TRBV6-2 or TRBV6-3, with TRBD1 matching 7 bases. Germline V CDR1 and CDR2: MNHEY, SVGEGT. J was trimmed by 5 bases and V by 0 bases; bases with no gene match: 3. The CDR3 spans 15 residues.